This TCR beta chain was sequenced in a study of T cells in Graves' hyperthyroidism and ophthalmopathy. Study background: Peripheral blood draws took place at initial diagnosis, ahead of any treatment.

Across 18 months, stable Graves' hyperthyroidism was marked by no progression to ophthalmopathy. TCR beta CDR3 regions were amplified from RNA transcripts. The TCR CDR3 was amplified in a first-round RT-PCR using the HTBI primer set. TCRdb called the multiplex PCR reads again in MiXCR, with one record for every CDR3 protein. The data show over 150,000 distinct CDR3 sequences, approximately 15% seen once. This clonotype has ten or more counts. Trimming pared 0 bases from V and 2 bases from J, leaving 7 bases between. CDR1 MNHEY and CDR2 SMNVEV come from the germline V gene (reference sequence). The CDR3 runs 14 residues.

The chain recombines TRBV27 with TRBJ1-1; D unclear. Sequencing input: blood. This TCR derives from a woman in her forties or fifties with Graves' hyperthyroidism. CDR3: CASSLSGVNTEAFF. CDR3 bases: TGTGCCAGCAGTTTATCAGGTGTAAACACTGAAGCTTTCTTT.